Each of the 29 T cell receptor beta chains below was sequenced from the same sample in a study of T-cell memory formation after mild COVID-19. From the 5' RACE reads, TCRdb called clonotypes with MiXCR, one entry per CDR3 protein. Of around 29,000 distinct CDR3 sequences detected, around 12% appear once; the ten largest clones hold about 15%. Sequences were obtained from PBMCs or a T cell subset sorted from them (not recorded which). The receptors shown here come from an adult woman who had mild COVID-19 (a few samples of this study predate the infection). Cell type and time point are not known.

There are many counts of this clonotype. CDR3 sequence: CASSKSSGRIPYEQYF. CDR3 in DNA: TGTGCCAGCAGCAAAAGTAGCGGGAGAATCCCCTACGAGCAGTACTTC. The rearrangement joins TRBV7-2 to TRBJ2-7; 9 nucleotides line up with TRBD2. The V and J ends lost 5 bases and 2 bases, in that order; junction bases with no gene match: 10. This CDR3 contains 16 residues. Per the germline V gene, CDR1 is SGHTA and CDR2 is FQGNSA.

V gene TRBV5-8 combines with J gene TRBJ2-2; 9 bases are a match to TRBD1. V lost 4 bases, J lost 4 bases, and 8 bases stayed unmatched. The V gene's germline CDR1 is SGHTS and CDR2 YDEGEE. This CDR3 comprises 16 residues. The CDR3 spells CASSLRDRAFTGELFF. The CDR3 region has the DNA TGTGCCAGCAGCCTCCGGGACAGGGCCTTCACCGGGGAGCTGTTTTTT.

This clonotype was recorded many times. V usage is TRBV29-1 and J usage is TRBJ2-2; 8 bases fit TRBD1. Per germline, CDR1 SQVTM and CDR2 ANQGSEA. This CDR3 comprises 13 residues. With 6 bases clipped from V and 7 bases from J, the junction kept 7 bases outside the gene matches. The CDR3 DNA reads TGCAGCGTGTCGACAGGGGATGGCGGGGAGCTGTTTTTT. Translating gives CSVSTGDGGELFF.

The table lists this clonotype with many counts. The V gene is TRBV7-9, the J gene TRBJ1-3; D not resolved. The germline gives CDR1 SEHNR, CDR2 FQNEAQ (reference sequence). Trimming took off 1 base at V and 0 bases at J, with 10 bases between the two ends. The CDR3 extends over 16 amino acids. The CDR3 DNA sequence: TGTGCCAGCAGCTTAGAGGGCCTGAGCTCTGGAAACACCATATATTTT. Residues: CASSLEGLSSGNTIYF.

This clonotype has a count of ten or more. The gene calls are TRBV5-1 and TRBJ1-4; D is ambiguous. The length of the CDR3 is 17 residues. Trimming took 4 bases from V and 10 from J, leaving 26 bases between them. CDR1 SGHRS and CDR2 YFSETQ come from the germline V gene. CDR3 amino acids: CASSPYDPAQTGSKLFF. For the CDR3, the DNA is TGCGCCAGCAGCCCGTATGATCCTGCCCAGACCGGGTCAAAACTGTTTTTT.

There are many counts of this clonotype. The chain is built from TRBV6-5 and TRBJ2-1, with TRBD2 matching 10 bases. This CDR3 is 16 amino acids long. After removal of 2 bases from V and 8 bases from J, the junction contained 9 bases not matched to a gene. Germline V gene lookup returns CDR1 MNHEY and CDR2 SVGAGI. CDR3 nucleotide sequence: TGTGCCAGCAGTTACCCGCCGGGACTAGCGATCCATGAGCAGTTCTTC. This gives the protein CASSYPPGLAIHEQFF.

This clonotype was recorded many times. The V and J genes are TRBV25-1 and TRBJ1-6; unclear D gene. The CDR3 has 14 amino acids. Between the trimmed V and J ends, which lost 4 bases and 0 bases, there was a span of 4 bases. Germline CDR1 is MGHDK and CDR2 is SYGVNS. The CDR3 DNA follows: TGTGCCAGCAGTGCTAGCTCCTATAATTCACCCCTCCACTTT. As protein: CASSASSYNSPLHF.

This clonotype was found once. The chain carries TRBV27 and TRBJ2-2, with no clear D. Germline assignment: CDR1 MNHEY and CDR2 SMNVEV (reference sequence). The CDR3 is made up of 10 amino acids. The germline V and J ends were trimmed by 4 bases and 6 bases, with 0 bases remaining between them. As DNA, the CDR3 is TGTGCCAGCAGTTCCGGGGAGCTGTTTTTT. This encodes CASSSGELFF.

This clonotype showed up many times. The chain combines TRBV20-1 with TRBJ2-5; a weak D match, TRBD2 (7 bases). This CDR3 spans 15 amino acids. V was clipped by 6 bases and J by 4 bases, with 21 bases between them. Germline V CDR1 and CDR2: DFQATT, SNEGSKA (reference sequence). The CDR3 protein is CSANGIWGGGETQYF. In DNA form, the CDR3 reads TGCAGTGCAAATGGTATTTGGGGGGGCGGAGAGACCCAGTACTTC.

This clonotype was detected ten times or more. This chain joins TRBV5-1 and TRBJ1-2; perhaps TRBD1 as D (5 bases). Germline V lookup: CDR1 SGHRS, CDR2 YFSETQ. The germline V and J ends were trimmed by 5 bases and 2 bases, with 19 bases remaining between them. This CDR3 contains 16 residues. CDR3: CASRTWGGGANYGYTF. CDR3 DNA sequence: TGCGCCAGCAGGACTTGGGGGGGAGGCGCCAACTATGGCTACACCTTC.

The genes are TRBV2 and TRBJ2-5; D is perhaps TRBD1 (6 bases). Germline V gene data show CDR1 as SNHLY and CDR2 as FYNNEI. Trimming took 7 bases from V and 3 from J, leaving 15 bases between them. The CDR3 length is 14 residues. DNA of the CDR3: TGTGCCAGCAAAGGGGGTACAGGTGAAGAGACCCAGTACTTC. Residues: CASKGGTGEETQYF. Combining the CDR3 with reference TRBV2 and TRBJ2-5 gives the whole variable domain EPEVTQTPSHQVTQMGQEVILRCVPISNHLYFYWYRQILGQKVEFLVSFYNNEISEKSEIFDDQFSVERPDGSNFTLKIRSTKLEDSAMYFCASKGGTGEETQYFGPGTRLLVL.

This clonotype was found many times. The chain recombines TRBV19 with TRBJ2-1, with D maybe TRBD1 (6 bases). CDR3 length: 15 residues. From germline, CDR1 is LNHDA and CDR2 SQIVND (reference sequence). Trimming removed 6 bases at V and 5 bases at J, with 17 bases between. The CDR3 bases are TGTGCCAGTAGCTTAACAATACAGGGTCACAATGAGCAGTTCTTC. Residues: CASSLTIQGHNEQFF.

This clonotype came up many times. The V and J genes are TRBV19 and TRBJ2-1, with TRBD1 as a possible D gene (6 bases). The CDR3 runs 16 residues. CDR1 and CDR2 from the germline V gene are LNHDA and SQIVND (reference sequence). The V gene lost 4 bases and the J gene lost 3 bases, with 16 bases spanning the gap. Written as DNA, the CDR3 is TGTGCCAGTAGTAGCCAGGGAATAGGGGGCTACAATGAGCAGTTCTTC. Encoded protein: CASSSQGIGGYNEQFF.

There are many counts of this clonotype. The V gene is TRBV27, the J gene TRBJ2-5; 13 bases are shared with TRBD2. With V trimmed by 8 bases and J by 4 bases, 13 bases remained unmatched. Germline V gene data show CDR1 as MNHEY and CDR2 as SMNVEV (reference sequence). This CDR3 is built from 17 residues. The CDR3 sequence: CASGRTSGSLFVETQYF. The CDR3 DNA follows: TGTGCCAGCGGACGGACTAGCGGGAGTCTGTTTGTAGAGACCCAGTACTTC.

This clonotype came up many times. The V call is TRBV4-3, the J call TRBJ2-5; D remains unclear. Germline values: CDR1 LGHNA, CDR2 YSLEER. The length of the CDR3 is 14 residues. V lost 0 bases, J lost 7 bases, and 12 bases lay in between. Here the CDR3 DNA reads TGCGCCAGCAGCCAAGAAGGTCAAGCTGGGACCCAGTACTTC. Protein product: CASSQEGQAGTQYF.

This clonotype occurred many times. This chain links TRBV4-3 with TRBJ2-7; TRBD2 matches 11 bases. The CDR3 has 17 amino acids. The ends lost 0 bases at V and 2 bases at J; junction bases unmatched: 6. Germline CDR1 reads LGHNA; CDR2 reads YSLEER. CDR3 residues: CASSQDWGLAVTYEQYF. In DNA, the CDR3 is TGCGCCAGCAGCCAAGATTGGGGACTAGCGGTAACCTACGAGCAGTACTTC.

The gene calls are TRBV5-4 and TRBJ1-2; D gene uncertain. Germline-derived CDR1 and CDR2 are SGHNT and YYREEE (reference sequence). Between the trimmed V and J ends, which lost 0 bases and 4 bases, there was a span of 10 bases. This CDR3 spans 14 amino acids. The CDR3 is CASSLVGQIYGYTF. DNA of the CDR3: TGTGCCAGCAGCTTGGTCGGGCAGATCTATGGCTACACCTTC.

This clonotype was counted only a few times. The chain employs TRBV5-6 and TRBJ2-6; 7 bases align to TRBD1. The CDR3 has 17 residues. CDR1 and CDR2 (germline): SGHDT, YYEEEE. Germline trimming cut 3 bases from V and 4 bases from J; bases unmatched to any gene: 10. The CDR3 nucleotides are TGTGCCAGCAGCTCGGCACAGGGGCTGGAGGGGGCCAACGTCCTGACTTTC. This codes for CASSSAQGLEGANVLTF. Full variable domain (outside the CDR3, taken from reference TRBV5-6 and TRBJ2-6): DAGVTQSPTHLIKTRGQQVTLRCSPKSGHDTVSWYQQALGQGPQFIFQYYEEEERQRGNFPDRFSGHQFPNYSSELNVNALLLGDSALYLCASSSAQGLEGANVLTFGAGSRLTVL.

This clonotype came up many times. The chain is built from TRBV3-1 and TRBJ1-1; D not resolved. V was shortened by 3 bases and J by 3 bases, with 8 bases between the two germline ends. There are 13 residues in the CDR3. Looked up from germline, CDR1 is LGHDT and CDR2 is YNNKEL (reference sequence). In DNA, the CDR3 is TGTGCCAGCAGCCAGTTTGGGTACACTGAAGCTTTCTTT. Protein: CASSQFGYTEAFF. Full variable domain (missing parts from reference TRBV3-1 and TRBJ1-1): DTAVSQTPKYLVTQMGNDKSIKCEQNLGHDTMYWYKQDSKKFLKIMFSYNNKELIINETVPNRFSPKSPDKAHLNLHINSLELGDSAVYFCASSQFGYTEAFFGQGTRLTVV.

This clonotype was seen at least ten times. The V gene is TRBV19, the J gene TRBJ2-1; perhaps TRBD1 as D (6 bases). The CDR3 totals 16 residues. CDR1 is LNHDA, CDR2 SQIVND, per germline (reference sequence). Trimming took 10 bases from V and 0 from J, leaving 19 bases between them. The CDR3 loop reads CATADRVTPSYNEQFF. The CDR3 DNA follows: TGTGCCACTGCGGACAGAGTCACACCCTCCTACAATGAGCAGTTCTTC.

This clonotype was counted at least ten times. This sequence joins TRBV4-1 and TRBJ2-2, with 8 nucleotides matching TRBD2. The germline gives CDR1 MGHRA, CDR2 YSYEKL. Trimming at V came to 6 bases and at J to 3 bases, leaving 9 bases not matched to a gene. The CDR3 is made up of 16 amino acids. CDR3 amino acids: CASSQRRGADTGELFF. CDR3 nucleotide sequence: TGCGCCAGCAGTCAACGGCGGGGGGCCGACACCGGGGAGCTGTTTTTT.

This clonotype showed up many times. The chain uses TRBV6-2 or TRBV6-3 and TRBJ2-5; TRBD1 matches at 11 bases. Germline CDR1 and CDR2: MNHEY and SVGEGT. V lost 5 bases, J lost 4 bases, and 9 bases stayed unmatched. The CDR3 covers 16 residues. CDR3 residues: CASSALGQGAGETQYF. The CDR3 DNA is TGTGCCAGCAGTGCCCTTGGACAGGGGGCTGGAGAGACCCAGTACTTC.

The V gene is TRBV6-6, the J gene TRBJ2-7; D perhaps matches TRBD1 (5 bases). CDR1 MNHNY and CDR2 SVGAGI come from the germline V gene (reference sequence). V was clipped by 6 bases and J by 2 bases, with 11 bases between them. The CDR3 covers 13 residues. CDR3: CASRGHETYEQYV. The CDR3 region has the DNA TGTGCCAGCAGAGGACACGAAACCTACGAGCAGTACGTC.

This clonotype showed up many times. CDR3 in DNA: TGTGCCAGCAGCTTGGCGGGCAACACTGAAGCTTTCTTT. Its protein product is CASSLAGNTEAFF. The V and J genes are TRBV7-7 and TRBJ1-1; D is unclear. V lost 3 bases and J 2 bases, leaving 7 bases between the germline ends. This CDR3 is built from 13 residues. The V gene's germline CDR1 is SSHAT and CDR2 FNYEAQ (reference sequence).

In this sample, this clonotype turned up many times. In nucleotides, the CDR3 is TGTGCCAGCAGCCCGGGGACTGTTAACTATGGCTACACCTTC. Translating it yields CASSPGTVNYGYTF. The chain links TRBV11-2 to TRBJ1-2; D perhaps matches TRBD1 (5 bases). The length of the CDR3 is 14 residues. The germline CDR1 and CDR2 sequences are SGHAT and FQNNGV. Trimming shortened V by 5 bases and J by 1 base, and 11 bases separated the two germline ends. The whole variable domain, filled in from reference TRBV11-2 and TRBJ1-2, reads EAGVAQSPRYKIIEKRQSVAFWCNPISGHATLYWYQQILGQGPKLLIQFQNNGVVDDSQLPKDRFSAERLKGVDSTLKIQPAKLEDSAVYLCASSPGTVNYGYTFGSGTRLTVV.

This clonotype was detected ten times or more. The rearrangement uses TRBV20-1 and TRBJ1-3, with a tentative D call TRBD1 (5 bases). Germline lookup yields CDR1 DFQATT and CDR2 SNEGSKA (reference sequence). The length of the CDR3 is 17 residues. V lost 2 bases, J lost 0 bases, and 17 bases lay in between. The CDR3 is CSARPSGREASGNTIYF. The CDR3 bases are TGCAGTGCTAGACCCTCAGGGCGTGAAGCCTCTGGAAACACCATATATTTT.

This clonotype was seen ten or more times. The rearrangement links TRBV18 to TRBJ1-1; D may be TRBD1 (6 bases). The ends were cut back, 3 bases at V and 11 bases at J, with 19 bases in the middle. The CDR3 sequence is 14 residues long. Germline V gene data show CDR1 as KGHSH and CDR2 as LQKENI. The CDR3 DNA reads as TGTGCCAGCTCACCTCGACAGGACCCAGTTTTGGCTTTCTTT. Its translation is CASSPRQDPVLAFF.

At least ten counts were recorded for this clonotype. The chain is built from TRBV7-2 and TRBJ2-3; D remains unclear. Germline V lookup: CDR1 SGHTA, CDR2 FQGNSA. V shed 5 bases and J shed 1 base, with 13 bases lying between them. The CDR3 totals 15 residues. CDR3 nucleotide sequence: TGTGCCAGCAGCGTGGAATACCTTCGCACAGATACGCAGTATTTT. This translates into CASSVEYLRTDTQYF.

This clonotype was detected ten times or more. The CDR3 sequence is CASSQAQGFTEAFF. The DNA of the CDR3 is TGCGCCAGCAGCCAAGCGCAGGGCTTCACTGAAGCTTTCTTT. J is TRBJ1-1 and V is TRBV4-3; D is possibly TRBD1 (5 bases). The CDR3 sequence is 14 residues long. Trimming cost V 1 base and J 4 bases, with 10 bases left between them. Germline CDR1 and CDR2: LGHNA and YSLEER.